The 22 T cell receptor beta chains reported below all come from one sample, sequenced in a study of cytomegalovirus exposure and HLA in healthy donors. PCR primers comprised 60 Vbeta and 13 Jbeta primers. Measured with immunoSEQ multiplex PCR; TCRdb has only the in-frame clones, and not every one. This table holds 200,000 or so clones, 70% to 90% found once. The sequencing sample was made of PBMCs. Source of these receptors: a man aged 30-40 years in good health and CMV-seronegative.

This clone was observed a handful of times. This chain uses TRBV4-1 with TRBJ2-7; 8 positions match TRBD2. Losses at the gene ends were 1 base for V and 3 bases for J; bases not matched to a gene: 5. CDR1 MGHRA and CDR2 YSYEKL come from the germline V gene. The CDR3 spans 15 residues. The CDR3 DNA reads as TGCGCCAGCAGCCAAGTAGCGGGGCCAATCTACGAGCAGTACTTC. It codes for CASSQVAGPIYEQYF.

DNA for the CDR3: TGTGCCACCAGCGAGGGCTACAATGAGCAGTTCTTC. This encodes CATSEGYNEQFF. This chain joins TRBV15 and TRBJ2-1, with D maybe TRBD2 (5 bases). This CDR3 is 12 amino acids long. The germline V gene encodes CDR1 LNHNV and CDR2 YYDKDF (reference sequence). The V end lost 5 bases, the J end lost 3 bases, and 5 bases lay between the germline ends.

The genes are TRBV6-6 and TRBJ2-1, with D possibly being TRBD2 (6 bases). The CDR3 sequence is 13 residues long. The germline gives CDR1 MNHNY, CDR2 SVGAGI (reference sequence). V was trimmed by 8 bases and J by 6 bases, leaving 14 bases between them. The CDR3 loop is CASVSPGVNEQFF. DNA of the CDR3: TGTGCCAGCGTCAGTCCGGGGGTCAATGAGCAGTTCTTC.

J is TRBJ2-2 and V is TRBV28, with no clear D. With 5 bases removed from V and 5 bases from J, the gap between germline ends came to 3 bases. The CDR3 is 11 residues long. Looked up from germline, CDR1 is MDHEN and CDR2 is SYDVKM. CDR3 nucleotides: TGTGCCAGCAGTCCAACCGGGGAGCTGTTTTTT. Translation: CASSPTGELFF.

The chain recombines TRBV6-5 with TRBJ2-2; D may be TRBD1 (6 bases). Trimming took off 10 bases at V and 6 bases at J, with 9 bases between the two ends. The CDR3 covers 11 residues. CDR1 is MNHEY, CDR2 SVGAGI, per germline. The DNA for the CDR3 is TGTGCCACCCACAGGGCCGGGGAGCTGTTTTTT. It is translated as CATHRAGELFF.

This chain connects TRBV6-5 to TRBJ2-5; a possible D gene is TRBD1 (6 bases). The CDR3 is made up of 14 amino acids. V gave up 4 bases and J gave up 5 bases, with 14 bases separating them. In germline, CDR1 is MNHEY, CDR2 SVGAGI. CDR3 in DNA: TGTGCCAGCAGTTGGGTGGGGGCGCGGGAGACCCAGTACTTC. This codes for CASSWVGARETQYF.

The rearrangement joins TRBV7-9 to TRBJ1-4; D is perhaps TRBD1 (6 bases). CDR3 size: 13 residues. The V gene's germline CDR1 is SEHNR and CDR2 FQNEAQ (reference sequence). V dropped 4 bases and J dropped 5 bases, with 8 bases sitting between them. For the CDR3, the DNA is TGTGCCAGCAGCTCAACAGGGAATGAAAAACTGTTTTTT. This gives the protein CASSSTGNEKLFF.

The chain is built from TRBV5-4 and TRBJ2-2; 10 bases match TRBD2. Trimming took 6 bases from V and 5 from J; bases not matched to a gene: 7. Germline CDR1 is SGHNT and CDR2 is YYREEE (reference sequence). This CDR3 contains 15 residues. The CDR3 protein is CASTQRGGQTGELFF. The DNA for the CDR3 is TGTGCCAGCACCCAGCGGGGGGGCCAAACCGGGGAGCTGTTTTTT.

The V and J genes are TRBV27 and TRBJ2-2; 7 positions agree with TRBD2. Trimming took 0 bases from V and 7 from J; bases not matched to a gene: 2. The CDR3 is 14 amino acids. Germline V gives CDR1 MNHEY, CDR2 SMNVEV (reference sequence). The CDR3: CASSLSGGDGELFF. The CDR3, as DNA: TGTGCCAGCAGTTTATCGGGGGGGGACGGGGAGCTGTTTTTT.

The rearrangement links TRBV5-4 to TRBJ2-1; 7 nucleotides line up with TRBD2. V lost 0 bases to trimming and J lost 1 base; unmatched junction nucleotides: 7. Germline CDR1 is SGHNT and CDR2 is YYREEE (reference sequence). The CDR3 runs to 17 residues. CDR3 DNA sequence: TGTGCCAGCAGCTTGGGGGACGGGGGGTTATCCTACAATGAGCAGTTCTTC. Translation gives CASSLGDGGLSYNEQFF. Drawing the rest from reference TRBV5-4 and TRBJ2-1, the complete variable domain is ETGVTQSPTHLIKTRGQQVTLRCSSQSGHNTVSWYQQALGQGPQFIFQYYREEENGRGNFPPRFSGLQFPNYSSELNVNALELDDSALYLCASSLGDGGLSYNEQFFGPGTRLTVL.

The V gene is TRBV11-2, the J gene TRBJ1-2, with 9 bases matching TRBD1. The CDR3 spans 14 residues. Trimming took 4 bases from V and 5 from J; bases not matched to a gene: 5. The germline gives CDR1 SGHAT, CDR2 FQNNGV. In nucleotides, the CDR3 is TGTGCCAGCAGCTACTCCGGGACAGGGTATGGCTACACCTTC. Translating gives CASSYSGTGYGYTF. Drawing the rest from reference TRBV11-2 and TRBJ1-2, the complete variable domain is EAGVAQSPRYKIIEKRQSVAFWCNPISGHATLYWYQQILGQGPKLLIQFQNNGVVDDSQLPKDRFSAERLKGVDSTLKIQPAKLEDSAVYLCASSYSGTGYGYTFGSGTRLTVV.

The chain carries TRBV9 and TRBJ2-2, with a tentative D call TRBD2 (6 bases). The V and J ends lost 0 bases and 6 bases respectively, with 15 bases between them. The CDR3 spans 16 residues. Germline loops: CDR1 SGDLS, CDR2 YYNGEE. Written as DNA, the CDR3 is TGTGCCAGCAGCGTAGGGAAGACATGGGGGGCCGGGGAGCTGTTTTTT. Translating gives CASSVGKTWGAGELFF. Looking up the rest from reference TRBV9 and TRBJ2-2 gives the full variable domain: DSGVTQTPKHLITATGQRVTLRCSPRSGDLSVYWYQQSLDQGLQFLIQYYNGEERAKGNILERFSAQQFPDLHSELNLSSLELGDSALYFCASSVGKTWGAGELFFGEGSRLTVL.

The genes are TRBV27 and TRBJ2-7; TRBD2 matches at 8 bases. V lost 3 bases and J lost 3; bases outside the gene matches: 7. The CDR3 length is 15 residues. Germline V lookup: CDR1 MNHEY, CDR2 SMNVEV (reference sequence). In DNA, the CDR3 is TGTGCCAGCAGTTTCGAACCGGGACTAGGCTACGAGCAGTACTTC. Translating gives CASSFEPGLGYEQYF.

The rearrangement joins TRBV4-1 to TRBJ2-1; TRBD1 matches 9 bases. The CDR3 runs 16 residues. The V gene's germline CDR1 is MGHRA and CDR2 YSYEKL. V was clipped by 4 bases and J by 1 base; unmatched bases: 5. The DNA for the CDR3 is TGCGCCAGCAGCCTCCGGGGGACAGGGTCCTACAATGAGCAGTTCTTC. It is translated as CASSLRGTGSYNEQFF.

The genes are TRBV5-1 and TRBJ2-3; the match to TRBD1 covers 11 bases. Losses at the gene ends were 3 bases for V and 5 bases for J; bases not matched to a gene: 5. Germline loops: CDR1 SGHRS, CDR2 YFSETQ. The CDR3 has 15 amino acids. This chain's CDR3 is CASSWGTGGKDTQYF. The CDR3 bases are TGCGCCAGCAGCTGGGGGACAGGGGGGAAAGATACGCAGTATTTT.

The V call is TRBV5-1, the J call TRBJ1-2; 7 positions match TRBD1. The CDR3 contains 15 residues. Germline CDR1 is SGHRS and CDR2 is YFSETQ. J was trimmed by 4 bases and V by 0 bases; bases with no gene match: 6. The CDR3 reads CASSLDRGSFYGYTF. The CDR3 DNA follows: TGCGCCAGCAGCTTGGACAGGGGATCCTTCTATGGCTACACCTTC. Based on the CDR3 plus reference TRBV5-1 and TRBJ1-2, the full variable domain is KAGVTQTPRYLIKTRGQQVTLSCSPISGHRSVSWYQQTPGQGLQFLFEYFSETQRNKGNFPGRFSGRQFSNSRSEMNVSTLELGDSALYLCASSLDRGSFYGYTFGSGTRLTVV.

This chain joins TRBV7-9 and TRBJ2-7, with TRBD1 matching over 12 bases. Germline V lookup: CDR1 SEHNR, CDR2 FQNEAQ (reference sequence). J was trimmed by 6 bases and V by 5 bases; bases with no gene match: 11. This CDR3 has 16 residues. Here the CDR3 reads CASSLVSGQGAAEQYF. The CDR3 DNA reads TGTGCCAGCAGCCTAGTGTCGGGACAGGGGGCGGCCGAGCAGTACTTC.

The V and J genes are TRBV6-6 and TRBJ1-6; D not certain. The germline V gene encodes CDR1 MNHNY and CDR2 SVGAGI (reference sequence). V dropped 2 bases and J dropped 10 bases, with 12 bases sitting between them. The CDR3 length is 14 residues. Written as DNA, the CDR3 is TGTGCCAGCAGTTACCGGCAGGTTCAGTCACCCCTCCACTTT. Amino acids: CASSYRQVQSPLHF.

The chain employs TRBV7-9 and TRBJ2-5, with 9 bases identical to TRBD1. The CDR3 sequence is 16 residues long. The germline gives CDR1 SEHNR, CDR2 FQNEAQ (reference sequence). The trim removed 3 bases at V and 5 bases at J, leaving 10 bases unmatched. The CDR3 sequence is CASSLPRTGVEETQYF. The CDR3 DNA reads TGTGCCAGCAGCTTGCCCCGGACAGGGGTGGAGGAGACCCAGTACTTC. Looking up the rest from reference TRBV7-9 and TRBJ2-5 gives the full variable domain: DTGVSQNPRHKITKRGQNVTFRCDPISEHNRLYWYRQTLGQGPEFLTYFQNEAQLEKSRLLSDRFSAERPKGSFSTLEIQRTEQGDSAMYLCASSLPRTGVEETQYFGPGTRLLVL.

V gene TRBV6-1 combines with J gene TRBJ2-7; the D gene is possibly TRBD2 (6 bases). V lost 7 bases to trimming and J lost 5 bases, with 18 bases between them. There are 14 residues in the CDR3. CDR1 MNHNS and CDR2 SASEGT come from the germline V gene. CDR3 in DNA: TGTGCCAGCATTCAATTCGGGGGACCTCACGAGCAGTACTTC. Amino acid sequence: CASIQFGGPHEQYF.

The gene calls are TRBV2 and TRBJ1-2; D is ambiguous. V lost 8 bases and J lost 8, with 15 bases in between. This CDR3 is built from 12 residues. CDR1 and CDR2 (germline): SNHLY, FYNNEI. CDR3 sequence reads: CASLSAAGGYTF. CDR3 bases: TGTGCCAGCCTTAGCGCCGCGGGAGGCTACACCTTC.

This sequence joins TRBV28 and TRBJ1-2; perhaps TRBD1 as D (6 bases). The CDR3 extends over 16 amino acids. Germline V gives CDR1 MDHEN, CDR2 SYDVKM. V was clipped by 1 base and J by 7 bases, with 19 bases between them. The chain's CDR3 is CASSLSKTGTRGGYTF. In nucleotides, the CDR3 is TGTGCCAGCAGTTTATCAAAGACGGGGACAAGAGGTGGCTACACCTTC.